A single sample is the source of the 16 T cell receptor beta chains below, sequenced in a study of shared clonotypes between healthy human individuals. Sequencing used immunoSEQ multiplex PCR; TCRdb keeps in-frame clones, though not all of them. The sample has over a million clones, approximately 97% seen once. What was sequenced was naive CD4+ T cells sorted from blood. The subset here: CD45RA+ positively selected. The source of these receptors is a man younger than 45 in good health.

The rearrangement links TRBV29-1 to TRBJ2-1; 11 bases map to TRBD2. The V gene's germline CDR1 is SQVTM and CDR2 ANQGSEA. The CDR3 is 13 amino acids. The trim removed 4 bases at V and 5 bases at J, leaving 1 base unmatched. The CDR3 DNA follows: TGCAGCGTTGTAGCGGGGGGGAACAATGAGCAGTTCTTC. It is translated as CSVVAGGNNEQFF.

This CDR3 reads CASRPGRMNTEAFF. CDR3 coding DNA: TGTGCCAGCAGACCCGGACGGATGAACACTGAAGCTTTCTTT. The chain uses TRBV27 and TRBJ1-1, with D unclear. Germline V CDR1 and CDR2: MNHEY, SMNVEV (reference sequence). V lost 6 bases to trimming and J lost 0 bases, with 11 bases between them. The CDR3 consists of 14 residues.

This chain uses TRBV15 with TRBJ2-1, with 7 bases aligning to TRBD1. Trimming cost V 5 bases and J 2 bases; bases outside gene matches: 6. Germline CDR1 and CDR2: LNHNV and YYDKDF (reference sequence). The CDR3 spans 15 residues. The CDR3 sequence is CATSGGQATYNEQFF. As DNA, the CDR3 is TGTGCCACCAGCGGCGGACAGGCGACCTACAATGAGCAGTTCTTC.

The chain joins TRBV28 to TRBJ1-3; D is ambiguous. Trimming took 2 bases from V and 0 from J, leaving 8 bases between them. Germline CDR1 is MDHEN and CDR2 is SYDVKM. CDR3 size: 15 residues. The CDR3 spells CASSLGRISGNTIYF. The CDR3 coding sequence is TGTGCCAGCAGTTTAGGACGCATCTCTGGAAACACCATATATTTT.

The V and J genes are TRBV6-1 and TRBJ2-1; unclear D gene. Between the trimmed V and J ends, which lost 3 bases and 5 bases, there was a span of 17 bases. Per the germline V gene, CDR1 is MNHNS and CDR2 is SASEGT. The CDR3 totals 16 residues. CDR3 coding DNA: TGTGCCAGCAGTGAGAGTGGCGGTGTCGGAGACAATGAGCAGTTCTTC. This codes for CASSESGGVGDNEQFF.

This sequence joins TRBV11-2 and TRBJ1-2; no firm D call. The length of the CDR3 is 15 residues. V was pared by 5 bases and J by 2 bases, with 15 bases between. The V gene's germline CDR1 is SGHAT and CDR2 FQNNGV. For the CDR3, the DNA is TGTGCCAGCAGCCTCGCCGTCAGGAGGAACTATGGCTACACCTTC. Residues: CASSLAVRRNYGYTF.

The V gene is TRBV19, the J gene TRBJ2-7, with D perhaps being TRBD1 or TRBD2 (5 bases each). Per germline, CDR1 LNHDA and CDR2 SQIVND (reference sequence). Trimming removed 3 bases at V and 3 bases at J, with 15 bases between. CDR3 length: 15 amino acids. CDR3 sequence: CASSIGTDLVYEQYF. CDR3 DNA: TGTGCCAGTAGTATCGGGACGGACTTAGTCTACGAGCAGTACTTC.

The chain combines TRBV30 with TRBJ1-3; the D is unclear. Germline V CDR1 and CDR2: GTSNPN, SVGIG (reference sequence). CDR3 size: 13 residues. The V end was cut by 8 bases, the J end by 0 bases, with 11 bases between. CDR3 bases: TGTGCCCTGACTTTCAACTCTGGAAACACCATATATTTT. Encoded protein: CALTFNSGNTIYF.

The chain couples TRBV7-2 to TRBJ2-5, with D possibly being TRBD1 or TRBD2 (5 bases each). V lost 2 bases and J lost 4, with 11 bases in between. The CDR3 length is 14 residues. CDR1 and CDR2 from the germline V gene are SGHTA and FQGNSA. CDR3 DNA sequence: TGTGCCAGCAGCTTACGGGGCGGAGGAGAGACCCAGTACTTC. This encodes CASSLRGGGETQYF.

The chain uses TRBV5-1 and TRBJ1-1, with D unclear. This CDR3 contains 14 residues. Trimming removed 1 base at V and 3 bases at J, with 10 bases between. Germline-derived CDR1 and CDR2 are SGHRS and YFSETQ. The CDR3 region is CASSLIQEDTEAFF. CDR3 in DNA: TGCGCCAGCAGCTTGATCCAGGAGGACACTGAAGCTTTCTTT.

This chain links TRBV29-1 with TRBJ1-3, with 7 bases lining up with TRBD1. There are 14 residues in the CDR3. Germline CDR1 is SQVTM and CDR2 is ANQGSEA. Germline trimming cut 3 bases from V and 4 bases from J; bases unmatched to any gene: 6. The CDR3 sequence: CSVERGTVGNTIYF. The CDR3 nucleotides read TGCAGCGTTGAGAGAGGGACAGTCGGAAACACCATATATTTT.

The chain joins TRBV6-5 to TRBJ2-3; D is tentatively TRBD1 or TRBD2 (5 bases each). V lost 0 bases to trimming and J lost 0 bases, with 7 bases between them. The CDR3 sequence is 15 residues long. The germline CDR1 and CDR2 sequences are MNHEY and SVGAGI. As DNA, the CDR3 is TGTGCCAGCAGTTACTCGGGACCAAGCACAGATACGCAGTATTTT. Protein sequence: CASSYSGPSTDTQYF.

This chain uses TRBV18 with TRBJ2-2; tentatively, D is TRBD2 (6 bases). The CDR3 runs 16 residues. V lost 1 base, J lost 6 bases, and 15 bases lay in between. Germline CDR1 and CDR2: KGHSH and LQKENI. This chain's CDR3 is CASSPRGQGGAGELFF. The CDR3 coding sequence is TGTGCCAGCTCACCACGTGGCCAGGGCGGGGCCGGGGAGCTGTTTTTT.

CDR3 nucleotides: TGTGCCAGCAGCTTTTGGGGTGACAGGGGATACAATGAGCAGTTCTTC. It codes for CASSFWGDRGYNEQFF. The chain combines TRBV7-9 with TRBJ2-1, with 8 bases that match TRBD1. Germline CDR1 and CDR2: SEHNR and FQNEAQ (reference sequence). Germline trimming cut 3 bases from V and 4 bases from J; bases unmatched to any gene: 8. The CDR3 has 16 amino acids. Full variable domain (rest looked up from reference TRBV7-9 and TRBJ2-1): DTGVSQNPRHKITKRGQNVTFRCDPISEHNRLYWYRQTLGQGPEFLTYFQNEAQLEKSRLLSDRFSAERPKGSFSTLEIQRTEQGDSAMYLCASSFWGDRGYNEQFFGPGTRLTVL.

The rearrangement joins TRBV6-1 to TRBJ2-7; 12 bases align to TRBD1. The length of the CDR3 is 16 residues. J was trimmed by 7 bases and V by 1 base; bases with no gene match: 8. Germline CDR1 reads MNHNS; CDR2 reads SASEGT. This chain's CDR3 is CASSEGPGQGAEEQYF. The DNA of the CDR3 is TGTGCCAGCAGTGAAGGACCGGGACAGGGGGCAGAAGAGCAGTACTTC.

V gene TRBV30 combines with J gene TRBJ2-2; 9 nucleotides line up with TRBD2. The ends lost 1 base at V and 6 bases at J; junction bases unmatched: 6. CDR1 is GTSNPN, CDR2 SVGIG, per germline (reference sequence). The CDR3 has 15 residues. As DNA, the CDR3 is TGTGCCTGGAGTGCGGGACTAGCAATACCCGGGGAGCTGTTTTTT. It yields the protein CAWSAGLAIPGELFF.